One and the same sample provided the 16 T cell receptor beta chains below, sequenced in a study of T cell repertoires in cytomegalovirus infection. No cognate antigen is known for these TCRs. TCRdb independently ran MiXCR on the reads; one entry per CDR3 protein. Of about 500,000 distinct CDR3 sequences listed, roughly a third are singletons. This specimen was cultured PBMCs, taken from culture after CMV antigen stimulation. These receptors originate from a human donor in good health (CMV status not recorded). Some clones in this sample may be carry-over from other donors' samples.

This clonotype was detected only a few times. V and J are TRBV12-3 or TRBV12-4 and TRBJ2-5; no clear D gene. V gave up 5 bases and J gave up 4 bases, with 11 bases separating them. The CDR3 consists of 13 residues. CDR3 loop: CASSRNRRETQYF. In DNA, the CDR3 is TGTGCCAGCAGTCGCAACCGGAGAGAGACCCAGTACTTC.

Comments on this clonotype: Being one base from a much bigger clone, this may be a read error. This likely comes from a read error, as the CDR3 has no conserved phenylalanine or tryptophan at its end. The genes are TRBV7-6 and TRBJ2-7; the match to TRBD2 covers 10 bases. Germline lookup yields CDR1 SGHVS and CDR2 FNYEAQ. V shed 4 bases, J shed 5 bases, and the junction held 11 bases outside the gene matches. The CDR3 contains 16 residues. The CDR3 loop reads CASSSSSGSTIHEQYA. The CDR3 DNA is TGTGCCAGCAGCTCCTCTAGCGGGAGCACAATCCACGAGCAGTACGCC.

This clonotype was detected many times. The rearrangement links TRBV7-2 to TRBJ2-1, with D unclear. V dropped 1 base and J dropped 0 bases, with 10 bases sitting between them. This CDR3 is built from 16 residues. CDR1 and CDR2 (germline): SGHTA, FQGNSA. CDR3 residues: CASSLVALSSYNEQFF. CDR3 nucleotide sequence: TGTGCCAGCAGCTTAGTAGCACTGAGCTCCTACAATGAGCAGTTCTTC. The variable domain in full, with the rest retrieved from reference TRBV7-2 and TRBJ2-1, is GAGVSQSPSNKVTEKGKDVELRCDPISGHTALYWYRQSLGQGLEFLIYFQGNSAPDKSGLPSDRFSAERTGGSVSTLTIQRTQQEDSAVYLCASSLVALSSYNEQFFGPGTRLTVL.

V usage is TRBV6-8 and J usage is TRBJ2-7; TRBD1 agrees at 10 bases. The CDR3 extends over 15 amino acids. J gave up 2 bases and V 2 bases, and 3 bases lay outside the gene matches. Germline lookup yields CDR1 MNHGY and CDR2 SAAAGT. The CDR3 sequence is CASSYGGQGPYEQYF. The CDR3 nucleotides are TGTGCCAGCAGTTACGGGGGACAGGGGCCCTACGAGCAGTACTTC.

V is TRBV7-4 and J is TRBJ2-7, with TRBD1 matching 11 bases. The CDR3 sequence is 16 residues long. The J segment lost 3 bases and the V segment lost 5 bases, leaving 9 bases of the junction unmatched. Germline V CDR1 and CDR2: SGHVT, SQSDAQ. In DNA form, the CDR3 reads TGTGCCAGCAGCCCAGCAACCGGGACAGGGGGCTACGAGCAGTACTTC. It specifies CASSPATGTGGYEQYF.

CDR3 bases: TGTGCCAGCAGTTACTCTGGGGCTTGGGAGACCCAGTACTTC. Its protein is CASSYSGAWETQYF. This chain uses TRBV6-6 with TRBJ2-5, with D possibly matching TRBD1 (5 bases). Germline V gene lookup returns CDR1 MNHNY and CDR2 SVGAGI (reference sequence). The CDR3 has 14 residues. V was trimmed by 0 bases and J by 5 bases, leaving 10 bases between them.

The chain joins TRBV28 to TRBJ1-5; D perhaps matches TRBD1 (6 bases). Trimming left V 6 bases short and J 7 bases short, with 16 bases between. This CDR3 contains 14 residues. CDR1 and CDR2 from the germline V gene are MDHEN and SYDVKM. CDR3 sequence reads: CASRGRGGVQPQHF. As DNA, the CDR3 is TGTGCCAGCAGGGGCAGGGGAGGTGTCCAGCCCCAGCATTTT.

This clonotype occurred many times. This chain links TRBV12-3 or TRBV12-4 with TRBJ2-2, with D possibly being TRBD1 (6 bases). The CDR3 runs 16 residues. Deletions cut 0 bases from V and 2 bases from J, with 10 bases between. The CDR3 DNA reads TGTGCCAGCAGTTTAGCGAGGACAGCAAACACCGGGGAGCTGTTTTTT. Translating gives CASSLARTANTGELFF.

This clonotype was found many times. This chain joins TRBV7-2 and TRBJ2-1, with 11 bases identical to TRBD2. The CDR3 has 16 amino acids. V was clipped by 3 bases and J by 5 bases; unmatched bases: 6. The germline gives CDR1 SGHTA, CDR2 FQGNSA. CDR3 bases: TGTGCCAGCAGCTTCTTTTTTAGCGGGAGGGACAATGAGCAGTTCTTC. Residues: CASSFFFSGRDNEQFF.

The gene calls are TRBV11-2 and TRBJ2-1, with a weak D call TRBD2 (7 bases). Trimming took off 1 base at V and 10 bases at J, with 11 bases between the two ends. Per germline, CDR1 SGHAT and CDR2 FQNNGV. This CDR3 comprises 13 residues. The CDR3 is CASSLVRGGEQFF. The CDR3 region has the DNA TGTGCCAGCAGCTTAGTGAGGGGGGGGGAGCAGTTCTTC.

This clonotype was seen only a few times. The V call is TRBV30, the J call TRBJ1-1; D is unresolved. Germline values: CDR1 GTSNPN, CDR2 SVGIG (reference sequence). Trimming removed 2 bases from V and 2 bases from J, with 12 bases in between. This CDR3 contains 14 residues. CDR3 DNA sequence: TGTGCCTGGAGTTATACCCGCTTAAACACTGAAGCTTTCTTT. This translates into CAWSYTRLNTEAFF.

A few counts support this clonotype. J is TRBJ1-2 and V is TRBV19; TRBD1 agrees at 11 bases. The V and J ends lost 3 bases and 6 bases, in that order; junction bases with no gene match: 6. Germline assignment: CDR1 LNHDA and CDR2 SQIVND (reference sequence). This CDR3 has 15 amino acids. The CDR3: CASSIERTGGDGYTF. CDR3 DNA sequence: TGTGCCAGTAGTATCGAAAGGACAGGGGGCGATGGCTACACCTTC.

The chain links TRBV4-2 to TRBJ2-2, with a weak D call TRBD1 (7 bases). Germline lookup yields CDR1 LGHNA and CDR2 YNFKEQ. The CDR3 contains 15 residues. Trimming stripped 4 bases from V and 2 bases from J, with 11 bases between. This chain's CDR3 is CASSPTGTNTGELFF. DNA for the CDR3: TGTGCCAGCAGCCCGACAGGGACTAACACCGGGGAGCTGTTTTTT.

V is TRBV7-6 and J is TRBJ1-1; D perhaps matches TRBD1 (6 bases). The germline gives CDR1 SGHVS, CDR2 FNYEAQ. V was trimmed by 5 bases and J by 4 bases, leaving 14 bases between them. The CDR3 covers 14 residues. CDR3 coding DNA: TGTGCCAGCAGCCTGACAGGCCCGACCACTGAAGCTTTCTTT. This codes for CASSLTGPTTEAFF.

This clonotype has just a few counts. The chain carries TRBV19 and TRBJ2-2, with a tentative D call TRBD1 (7 bases). This CDR3 is 14 amino acids long. Per the germline V gene, CDR1 is LNHDA and CDR2 is SQIVND (reference sequence). V was clipped by 9 bases and J by 4 bases, with 15 bases between them. The CDR3 region is CASQGGPITGELFF. CDR3 nucleotides: TGTGCCAGCCAGGGGGGCCCCATCACCGGGGAGCTGTTTTTT.

The gene calls are TRBV6-2 or TRBV6-3 and TRBJ1-2, with D maybe TRBD1 (5 bases). Trimming removed 5 bases at V and 5 bases at J, with 15 bases between. This CDR3 is 14 amino acids long. The germline gives CDR1 MNHEY, CDR2 SVGEGT. CDR3 sequence: CASSRTGDPYGYTF. For the CDR3, the DNA is TGTGCCAGCAGTCGTACAGGAGATCCTTATGGCTACACCTTC.